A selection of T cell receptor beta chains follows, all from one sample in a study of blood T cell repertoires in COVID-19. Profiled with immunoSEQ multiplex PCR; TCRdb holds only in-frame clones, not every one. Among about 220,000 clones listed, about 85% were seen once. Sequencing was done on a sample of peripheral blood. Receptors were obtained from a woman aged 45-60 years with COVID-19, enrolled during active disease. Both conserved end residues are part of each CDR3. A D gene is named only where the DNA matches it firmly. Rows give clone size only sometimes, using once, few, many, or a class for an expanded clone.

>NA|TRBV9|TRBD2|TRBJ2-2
TGTGCCAGCAGCCCTCGACTAGCGGTGAACACCGGGGAGCTGTTTTTT
CASSPRLAVNTGELFF
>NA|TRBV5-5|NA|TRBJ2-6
TGTGCCAGCAGCTTAAGGGAGTCCGGGGCCAACGTCCTGACTTTC
CASSLRESGANVLTF
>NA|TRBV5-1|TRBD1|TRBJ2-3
TGCGCCAGCAGCTTGACCTGGGACAGGGGCACAGATACGCAGTATTTT
CASSLTWDRGTDTQYF
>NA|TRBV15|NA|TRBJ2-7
TGTGCCACCAGCAGAGTAGCCTTGTCCTACGAGCAGTACTTC
CATSRVALSYEQYF
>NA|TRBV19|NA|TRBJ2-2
TGTGCCAGTAGTACACAGGAACCGAACACCGGGGAGCTGTTTTTT
CASSTQEPNTGELFF
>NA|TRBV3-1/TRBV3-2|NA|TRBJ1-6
TGTGCCAGCAGCCAAGACGATTCACCCCTCCACTTT
CASSQDDSPLHF
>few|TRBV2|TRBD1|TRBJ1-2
TGTGCCAGCAGTGAAGCGCTACCGGGACAGGGAACTGACTACACCTTC
CASSEALPGQGTDYTF
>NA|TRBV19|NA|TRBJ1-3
TGTGCCAGTACCCTGAACAGGGCTGGAAACACCATATATTTT
CASTLNRAGNTIYF
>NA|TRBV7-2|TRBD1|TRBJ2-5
TGTGCCAGCAGCTTAGTCTGGACAGGGGAAGAGACCCAGTACTTC
CASSLVWTGEETQYF
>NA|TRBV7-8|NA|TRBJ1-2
TGTGCCAGCAGCTCGAAACAGGGTGTAGGAGGCTACACCTTC
CASSSKQGVGGYTF
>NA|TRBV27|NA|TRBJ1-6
TGTGCCAGCAGTTTGAGCTCCTATAATTCACCCCTCCACTTT
CASSLSSYNSPLHF
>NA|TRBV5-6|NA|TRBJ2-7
TGTGCCAGCAGCAACAGGCTGTACGAGCAGTACTTC
CASSNRLYEQYF
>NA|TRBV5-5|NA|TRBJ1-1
TGTGCCAGCAGCTTGGTAGCCGGGGTCCTGAACACTGAAGCTTTCTTT
CASSLVAGVLNTEAFF
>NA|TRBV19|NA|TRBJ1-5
TGTGCCACACGGGGCGGGGGGAATCAGCCCCAGCATTTT
CATRGGGNQPQHF
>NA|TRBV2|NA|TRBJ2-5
TGTGCCAGCAGTGAAGCCCGTGAGGAGACCCAGTACTTC
CASSEAREETQYF
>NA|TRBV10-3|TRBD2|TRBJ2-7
TGTGCCATCATGAATCCTAGCGGGGGCCGTGAGCAGTACTTC
CAIMNPSGGREQYF
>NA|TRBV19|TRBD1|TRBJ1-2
TGTGCCAGTTCTTTACGAGGGACAGCCCATGGCTACACCTTC
CASSLRGTAHGYTF
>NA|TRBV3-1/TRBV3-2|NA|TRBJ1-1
TGTGCCAGCAGCCAAGAGGGGGGGTGGACTGAAGCTTTCTTT
CASSQEGGWTEAFF
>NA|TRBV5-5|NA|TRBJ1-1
TGTGCCAGTCAAGCTCGCGGGGACCACGTCAACACTGAAGCTTTCTTT
CASQARGDHVNTEAFF
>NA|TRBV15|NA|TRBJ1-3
TGTGCCACCAGCAAACAGGGTATTGGAAACACCATATATTTT
CATSKQGIGNTIYF
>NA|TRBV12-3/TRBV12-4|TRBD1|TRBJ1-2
TGTGCCAGCAGTTTCGGACAGGGGAATGGCTACACCTTC
CASSFGQGNGYTF
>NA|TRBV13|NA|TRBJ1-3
TGTGCCAGCAGGAAGACTCAGAGCTCTGGAAACACCATATATTTT
CASRKTQSSGNTIYF
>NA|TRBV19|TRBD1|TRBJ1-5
TGTGCCAGTACCAATACCGGACAGGGGCGAACTTCAAGCAATCAGCCCCAGCATTTT
CASTNTGQGRTSSNQPQHF
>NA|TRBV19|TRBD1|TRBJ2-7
TGTGCCAGTAGTTCGGGACAGGGTGGCTACGAGCAGTACTTC
CASSSGQGGYEQYF
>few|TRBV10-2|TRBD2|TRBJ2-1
TGCGCCAGCAGTGAGACTCTTCCGGGACTAGCGGGGGGTTCCTACAATGAGCAGTTCTTC
CASSETLPGLAGGSYNEQFF
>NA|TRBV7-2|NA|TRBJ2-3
TGTGCCAGCAGCTCCCGTAGGGTAGCGTTGTTACCCGATACGCAGTATTTT
CASSSRRVALLPDTQYF
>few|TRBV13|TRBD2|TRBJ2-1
TGTGCCAGCAGCTTTATAGCGGGGGGGTCCTACAATGAGCAGTTCTTC
CASSFIAGGSYNEQFF
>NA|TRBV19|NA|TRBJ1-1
TGTGCCAGTAGTGGGTCGGGCAGGGGGAACACTGAAGCTTTCTTT
CASSGSGRGNTEAFF
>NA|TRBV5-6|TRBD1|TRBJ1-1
TGTGCCAGCAGCTTCAGGGGGGTCAGGACTGAAGCTTTCTTT
CASSFRGVRTEAFF
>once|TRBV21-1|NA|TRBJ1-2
TGTGCCAGCAGCAAAGAGAGGGGCAGGGGGGTCTATGGCTACACCTTC
CASSKERGRGVYGYTF
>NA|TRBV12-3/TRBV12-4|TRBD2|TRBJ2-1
TGTGCCAGCGACCTAGCGGGGGGCAATGAGCAGTTCTTC
CASDLAGGNEQFF
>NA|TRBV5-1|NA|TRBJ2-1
TGCGCCAGCAGCTTGCGGGGGGCCGGGAATGAGCAGTTCTTC
CASSLRGAGNEQFF
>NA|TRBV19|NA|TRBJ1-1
TGTGCCAGTATAAAGAGGGTCCTAAGTGACACTGAAGCTTTCTTT
CASIKRVLSDTEAFF
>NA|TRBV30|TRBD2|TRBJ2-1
TGTGCCGGAGATAGCGGGGGCCGGGGGAATGAGCAGTTCTTC
CAGDSGGRGNEQFF
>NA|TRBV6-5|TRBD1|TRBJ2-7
TGTGCCAGCAGGACAGGGGAAAAGTACGAGCAGTACTTC
CASRTGEKYEQYF
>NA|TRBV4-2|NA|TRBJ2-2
TGTGCCAGCAGCCAAGAATCCGGTATGGGGGAGCTGTTTTTT
CASSQESGMGELFF